This passage covers 32 T cell receptor beta chains from one sample sequenced in a study of OX40 agonist ivuxolimab in advanced cancers. The repertoire was sequenced with immunoSEQ multiplex PCR; TCRdb's copy has only in-frame clones and lacks some. The sample holds roughly 58,000 clones, approximately 90% seen once. The sample here was CD4+ or CD8+ T cells sorted from blood, taken in a trial of the OX40 agonist ivuxolimab. The receptors were gathered from an adult with an advanced solid tumor such as melanoma, head and neck, liver or kidney cancer.

Concerning this clone itself: An end of the junction differs from the germline gene, which may be a read error. CDR3 region: CASSSTGTFTTSF. The CDR3 DNA follows: TGTGCCAGCAGCTCGACCGGGACCTTCACAACTAGCTTC. The V gene is TRBV7-9, the J gene TRBJ1-2; weak D call: TRBD1 (5 bases). The CDR3 has 13 amino acids. The germline V gene has CDR1 SEHNR and CDR2 FQNEAQ (reference sequence). The complete variable domain, with remaining parts taken from reference TRBV7-9 and TRBJ1-2, reads DTGVSQNPRHKITKRGQNVTFRCDPISEHNRLYWYRQTLGQGPEFLTYFQNEAQLEKSRLLSDRFSAERPKGSFSTLEIQRTEQGDSAMYLCASSSTGTFTTSFGSGTRLTVV.

This clone turned up a few times. The J gene is TRBJ1-1, the V gene TRBV5-1; D unclear. The CDR3 sequence is 14 residues long. CDR1 SGHRS and CDR2 YFSETQ come from the germline V gene. V was cut by 0 bases and J by 1 base, with 7 bases left in between. The DNA of the CDR3 is TGCGCCAGCAGCTTGGGTCCCGAGAACACTGAAGCTTTCTTT. This encodes CASSLGPENTEAFF. Full variable domain (outside the CDR3, taken from reference TRBV5-1 and TRBJ1-1): KAGVTQTPRYLIKTRGQQVTLSCSPISGHRSVSWYQQTPGQGLQFLFEYFSETQRNKGNFPGRFSGRQFSNSRSEMNVSTLELGDSALYLCASSLGPENTEAFFGQGTRLTVV.

This clone showed up just once. The gene calls are TRBV5-6 and TRBJ2-7; 9 nucleotides align to TRBD1. V gave up 0 bases and J gave up 6 bases; unmatched junction bases: 7. Germline CDR1 and CDR2: SGHDT and YYEEEE. The CDR3 extends over 15 amino acids. The CDR3 nucleotides read TGTGCCAGCAGCTTGGCCTTTGGGACAGGGATCGAGCAGTACTTC. Translated: CASSLAFGTGIEQYF.

The rearrangement links TRBV6-6 to TRBJ1-2; D possibly corresponds to TRBD1 (5 bases). Germline lookup yields CDR1 MNHNY and CDR2 SVGAGI (reference sequence). The CDR3 is 13 amino acids. V shed 4 bases and J shed 6 bases, with 12 bases lying between them. The CDR3 region is CASSWSGGDGYTF. CDR3 nucleotide sequence: TGTGCCAGCAGTTGGAGTGGAGGGGATGGCTACACCTTC.

The chain combines TRBV30 with TRBJ1-1, with 7 bases fitting TRBD1. V lost 3 bases and J lost 3; bases outside the gene matches: 4. This CDR3 is built from 13 residues. CDR1 is GTSNPN and CDR2 is SVGIG in the germline V gene (reference sequence). The CDR3: CAWSQQGYTEAFF. The CDR3, as DNA: TGTGCCTGGAGCCAACAGGGGTACACTGAAGCTTTCTTT.

The chain links TRBV10-3 to TRBJ1-1; TRBD1 matches at 8 bases. The CDR3 loop spans 14 amino acids. V lost 3 bases and J lost 3; bases outside the gene matches: 3. Germline CDR1 reads ENHRY; CDR2 reads SYGVKD. Here the CDR3 DNA reads TGTGCCATCAGTGATCCCAGGGGGCACACTGAAGCTTTCTTT. Translated, it gives CAISDPRGHTEAFF.

This chain joins TRBV11-2 and TRBJ2-1; D possibly matches TRBD1 or TRBD2 (5 bases each). The V end lost 5 bases, the J end lost 10 bases, and 15 bases lay between the germline ends. Germline V gene sequence: CDR1 SGHAT, CDR2 FQNNGV. The CDR3 runs to 13 residues. The CDR3 DNA follows: TGTGCCAGCAGCCCGGGACCCCTCCGCGAGCAGTTCTTC. Its translation: CASSPGPLREQFF.

This chain links TRBV10-1 with TRBJ2-2; the D gene could be TRBD1 or TRBD2 (5 bases each). The CDR3 sequence is 15 residues long. The germline CDR1 and CDR2 sequences are WNHNN and SYGVQD (reference sequence). V shed 8 bases and J shed 6 bases, with 19 bases lying between them. CDR3 residues: CASRYYTRDPGELFF. The CDR3 bases are TGCGCCAGCCGTTATTATACCCGGGACCCCGGGGAGCTGTTTTTT.

In nucleotides, the CDR3 is TGTGCCTGGAGTGGGCAGGGCTACAATGAGCAGTTCTTC. As protein: CAWSGQGYNEQFF. The chain recombines TRBV30 with TRBJ2-1; tentatively, D is TRBD1 (5 bases). The CDR3 consists of 13 residues. Germline assignment: CDR1 GTSNPN and CDR2 SVGIG (reference sequence). V shed 1 base and J shed 3 bases, with 7 bases lying between them.

This clone was seen only once. For the CDR3, the DNA is TGTGCCAGCTCACCGATGTACCGGGACAGGATCCACGAGCAGTACTTC. It is translated as CASSPMYRDRIHEQYF. The rearrangement uses TRBV18 and TRBJ2-7; 8 positions agree with TRBD1. The CDR3 totals 16 residues. V lost 3 bases to trimming and J lost 5 bases; unmatched junction nucleotides: 12. In germline, CDR1 is KGHSH, CDR2 LQKENI.

V and J are TRBV19 and TRBJ2-2, with TRBD1 matching over 8 bases. After removal of 5 bases from V and 7 bases from J, the junction contained 6 bases not matched to a gene. The CDR3 length is 14 residues. Germline lookup yields CDR1 LNHDA and CDR2 SQIVND (reference sequence). The CDR3 nucleotides are TGTGCCAGTAGTGGCGCAGGGGGCCTCGGGGAGCTGTTTTTT. This codes for CASSGAGGLGELFF.

The V and J genes are TRBV7-3 and TRBJ2-6; the match to TRBD1 covers 11 bases. The V gene's germline CDR1 is SGHTA and CDR2 FQGTGA. The CDR3 is 18 amino acids. The V gene end was trimmed by 1 base and the J gene end by 4 bases; junction bases not matched to a gene: 6. The CDR3 here is CASSLRGQGASGANVLTF. DNA for the CDR3: TGTGCCAGCAGCTTAAGAGGACAGGGGGCTTCAGGGGCCAACGTCCTGACTTTC.

The rearrangement links TRBV10-2 to TRBJ1-5, with 10 bases fitting TRBD1. Germline V gives CDR1 WSHSY, CDR2 SAAADI. J was trimmed by 2 bases and V by 8 bases; bases with no gene match: 6. The CDR3 spans 15 residues. The CDR3 DNA reads TGCGCCAGCCCCCCGACAGGGGGCGGCAATCAGCCCCAGCATTTT. It is translated as CASPPTGGGNQPQHF.

The V and J genes are TRBV7-3 and TRBJ1-4; TRBD1 aligns across 9 bases. Germline CDR1 reads SGHTA; CDR2 reads FQGTGA. The junction had 4 bases not matched to a gene; V was cut back by 0 bases and J by 8 bases. The CDR3 totals 15 residues. Here the CDR3 reads CASSLTGTGREKLFF. The CDR3 coding sequence is TGTGCCAGCAGCTTAACTGGGACAGGGCGGGAAAAACTGTTTTTT.

CDR3 protein: CASSLTPTSTDTQYF. The CDR3 bases are TGTGCCAGCAGCCTAACACCCACTAGCACAGATACGCAGTATTTT. V gene TRBV11-2 combines with J gene TRBJ2-3; D gene ambiguous. The V and J ends lost 5 bases and 0 bases respectively, with 12 bases between them. The germline gives CDR1 SGHAT, CDR2 FQNNGV. CDR3 size: 15 residues.

This clone was counted once. This chain joins TRBV25-1 and TRBJ2-7; TRBD1 matches at 10 bases. The CDR3 sequence is 14 residues long. CDR1 is MGHDK and CDR2 is SYGVNS in the germline V gene. The junction had 8 bases not matched to a gene; V was cut back by 6 bases and J by 6 bases. CDR3 protein: CASRGTGVVGEQYF. CDR3 sequence (DNA): TGTGCCAGCAGGGGGACAGGGGTGGTCGGCGAGCAGTACTTC.

There are a few counts of this clone. V is TRBV4-1 and J is TRBJ2-1; 12 bases match TRBD2. This CDR3 has 17 amino acids. Trimming took 0 bases from V and 9 from J; bases not matched to a gene: 9. Germline V gene lookup returns CDR1 MGHRA and CDR2 YSYEKL. The CDR3 sequence: CASSQEAPSGGAGEQFF. The DNA of the CDR3 is TGCGCCAGCAGCCAAGAGGCGCCTAGCGGGGGGGCTGGTGAGCAGTTCTTC.

This chain connects TRBV28 to TRBJ1-5, with 7 bases matching TRBD1. The CDR3 runs to 14 residues. The germline V gene has CDR1 MDHEN and CDR2 SYDVKM. Trimming at V came to 7 bases and at J to 2 bases, leaving 5 bases not matched to a gene. The CDR3 spells CASMSGTGNQPQHF. Here the CDR3 DNA reads TGTGCCAGCATGTCCGGGACAGGCAATCAGCCCCAGCATTTT.

The genes are TRBV4-1 and TRBJ1-6; unclear D gene. V lost 3 bases to trimming and J lost 3 bases, with 9 bases between them. The CDR3 is made up of 15 amino acids. Per the germline V gene, CDR1 is MGHRA and CDR2 is YSYEKL. The CDR3 loop is CASSQAGSYNSPLHF. CDR3 sequence (DNA): TGCGCCAGCAGCCAGGCCGGCAGCTATAATTCACCCCTCCACTTT.

The rearrangement joins TRBV6-1 to TRBJ2-7, with D possibly matching TRBD2 (6 bases). The CDR3 loop spans 15 amino acids. Germline V gene data show CDR1 as MNHNS and CDR2 as SASEGT. Trimming left V 4 bases short and J 0 bases short, with 13 bases between. The CDR3 region is CASSGRDSSSYEQYF. CDR3 sequence (DNA): TGTGCCAGCAGTGGGAGGGACTCGAGCTCCTACGAGCAGTACTTC.

The CDR3 sequence is CASSQGTGGKNEQFF. DNA of the CDR3: TGTGCCAGCAGTCAGGGGACAGGGGGCAAGAATGAGCAGTTCTTC. The genes are TRBV6-5 and TRBJ2-1; TRBD1 agrees at 12 bases. The CDR3 is 15 amino acids. V was pared by 5 bases and J by 7 bases, with 6 bases of the junction left unmatched. Germline V gives CDR1 MNHEY, CDR2 SVGAGI.

This clone was observed a single time. The rearrangement links TRBV7-3 to TRBJ2-1, with TRBD1 matching over 10 bases. With 3 bases clipped from V and 8 bases from J, the junction kept 4 bases outside the gene matches. Germline V gene data show CDR1 as SGHTA and CDR2 as FQGTGA. There are 14 residues in the CDR3. CDR3 bases: TGTGCCAGCAGCTTGGGACAGGGGACGTATGAGCAGTTCTTC. Its translation: CASSLGQGTYEQFF.

The chain recombines TRBV6-1 with TRBJ2-2; TRBD1 is a possible D gene (6 bases). This CDR3 has 12 amino acids. V was cut by 8 bases and J by 6 bases, with 10 bases left in between. Germline V gives CDR1 MNHNS, CDR2 SASEGT. The DNA for the CDR3 is TGTGCCAGCCACACAGGGTCCGGGGAGCTGTTTTTT. It encodes CASHTGSGELFF.

The chain carries TRBV28 and TRBJ2-5; maybe TRBD2 (5 bases). The J call may be in error: the DNA end matches TRBJ2-7 better. Germline V CDR1 and CDR2: MDHEN, SYDVKM. CDR3 length: 11 amino acids. The CDR3 reads CATDGDYEQYF. CDR3 DNA sequence: TGTGCCACGGACGGGGACTACGAGCAGTACTTC.

This clone has only one observation. The CDR3 region has the DNA TGTGCCAGCTCACCATCTTTAGGGGAAAAACTGTTTTTT. Its translation: CASSPSLGEKLFF. The V call is TRBV18, the J call TRBJ1-4; D uncertain. Germline assignment: CDR1 KGHSH and CDR2 LQKENI. Trimming removed 2 bases at V and 8 bases at J, with 9 bases between. This CDR3 is built from 13 residues.

The V gene is TRBV11-2, the J gene TRBJ2-3, with D uncertain. Trimming left V 0 bases short and J 4 bases short, with 11 bases between. CDR1 is SGHAT, CDR2 FQNNGV, per germline. This CDR3 is built from 15 residues. The CDR3 nucleotides are TGTGCCAGCAGCTTAGAGGCCTGGGGTGCAGATACGCAGTATTTT. This translates into CASSLEAWGADTQYF.

This chain joins TRBV11-3 and TRBJ2-1, with a possible D match to TRBD1 (6 bases). This CDR3 has 15 amino acids. The V end was cut by 5 bases, the J end by 3 bases, with 14 bases between. Germline CDR1 SGHNT, CDR2 YENEEA. CDR3 nucleotide sequence: TGTGCCAGCAGCCTGGGGGCCTTCGGCTACAATGAGCAGTTCTTC. Amino acid sequence: CASSLGAFGYNEQFF.

CDR3 DNA: TGTGCCGTTCTCGGAGGCTTCCACTCTGGGGCCAACGTCCTGACTTTC. Amino acids: CAVLGGFHSGANVLTF. The J gene is TRBJ2-6, the V gene TRBV28, with D maybe TRBD2 (5 bases). In germline, CDR1 is MDHEN, CDR2 SYDVKM. This CDR3 has 16 residues. The V end was cut by 11 bases, the J end by 0 bases, with 17 bases between.

This clone occurred once. Its ends do not fully match the called genes, so a read error is possible. This sequence joins TRBV4-2 and TRBJ1-1, with D tentatively TRBD1 (5 bases). The V gene's germline CDR1 is LGHNA and CDR2 YNFKEQ. The CDR3 length is 15 residues. The CDR3 DNA sequence: TGTGCCAGCAGCCAGTGGGTACAGGCAAACACTAAAGCTTTCTTT. This codes for CASSQWVQANTKAFF.

This rearrangement joins TRBV27 to TRBJ1-5, with TRBD1 matching over 8 bases. This CDR3 has 15 residues. CDR1 is MNHEY and CDR2 is SMNVEV in the germline V gene (reference sequence). With 4 bases clipped from V and 7 bases from J, the junction kept 9 bases outside the gene matches. DNA of the CDR3: TGTGCCAGCAGTTATGACAGGGGCGCAGGCCAGCCCCAGCATTTT. It codes for CASSYDRGAGQPQHF.

This chain joins TRBV9 and TRBJ2-2; tentative D call: TRBD2 (6 bases). Trimming cost V 0 bases and J 0 bases, with 9 bases left between them. This CDR3 is 16 amino acids long. CDR1 is SGDLS, CDR2 YYNGEE, per germline. CDR3 region: CASSVARGANTGELFF. The DNA of the CDR3 is TGTGCCAGCAGCGTAGCTCGCGGGGCGAACACCGGGGAGCTGTTTTTT.

The chain carries TRBV18 and TRBJ2-7, with 7 bases lining up with TRBD1. Germline lookup yields CDR1 KGHSH and CDR2 LQKENI. The CDR3 has 14 residues. Trimming at V came to 3 bases and at J to 2 bases, leaving 4 bases not matched to a gene. Here the CDR3 reads CASSPRQGPYEQYF. As DNA, the CDR3 is TGTGCCAGCTCACCCCGACAGGGACCCTACGAGCAGTACTTC.